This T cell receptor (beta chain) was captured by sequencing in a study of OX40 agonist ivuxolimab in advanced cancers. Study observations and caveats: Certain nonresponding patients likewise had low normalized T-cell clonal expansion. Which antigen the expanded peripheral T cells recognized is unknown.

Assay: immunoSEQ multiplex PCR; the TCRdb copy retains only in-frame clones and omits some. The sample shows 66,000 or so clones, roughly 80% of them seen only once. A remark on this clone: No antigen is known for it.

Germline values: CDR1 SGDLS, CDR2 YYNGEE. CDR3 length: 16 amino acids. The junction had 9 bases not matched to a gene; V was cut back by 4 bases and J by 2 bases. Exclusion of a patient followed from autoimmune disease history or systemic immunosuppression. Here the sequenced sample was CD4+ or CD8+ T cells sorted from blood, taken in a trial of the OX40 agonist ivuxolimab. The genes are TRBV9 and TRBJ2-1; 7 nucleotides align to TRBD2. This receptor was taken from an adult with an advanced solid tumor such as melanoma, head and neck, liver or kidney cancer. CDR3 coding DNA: TGTGCCAGCAGCCCGACGGCGGGACTAACCTACAATGAGCAGTTCTTC. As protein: CASSPTAGLTYNEQFF.